The source of this TCR beta chain is a study of T cell responses to AZD1222 COVID-19 vaccine. Looking at the study overall: It was second doses at about 4 or about 12 weeks that were pooled.

This clone was observed a single time. Here immunoSEQ multiplex PCR was the method, and the copy in TCRdb shows in-frame clones only, minus some. Found here are under 110,000 clones, roughly 84% of them singletons; the top ten hold about 1.5%. Sequencing used peripheral blood, obtained on day 0 of AZD1222 vaccination. This TCR derives from an adult in good health.

For the CDR3, the DNA is TGTGCCAGCAGCTTGGGACAGGACAAGAAAATCTATGGCTACACCTTC. This encodes CASSLGQDKKIYGYTF. The genes are TRBV7-9 and TRBJ1-2; 8 nucleotides agree with TRBD1. V lost 3 bases and J lost 4; bases outside the gene matches: 10. Germline V gene lookup returns CDR1 SEHNR and CDR2 FQNEAQ (reference sequence). The CDR3 loop spans 16 amino acids.